The 17 T cell receptor beta chains below were found in one sample sequenced in a study of blood T cell repertoires in COVID-19. Here immunoSEQ multiplex PCR was the method, and the copy in TCRdb shows in-frame clones only, minus some. Of 180,000 or so clones in the sample, roughly 85% are singletons; the top ten hold roughly 8.6%. The source material was peripheral blood. These receptors originate from a man in his sixties with acute or convalescent COVID-19.

V and J are TRBV3-1 (or the pseudogene TRBV3-2) and TRBJ1-4; TRBD1 agrees at 10 bases. Germline V gene sequence: CDR1 LGHDT, CDR2 YNNKEL (reference sequence). The V segment lost 1 base and the J segment 8 bases; nucleotides outside the gene matches: 7. CDR3 size: 16 residues. The CDR3 DNA follows: TGTGCCAGCAGCCAAGTGTTGGGGACAGGGGACGAAAAACTGTTTTTT. Residues: CASSQVLGTGDEKLFF.

The rearrangement uses TRBV27 and TRBJ1-2; unclear D gene. Germline values: CDR1 MNHEY, CDR2 SMNVEV (reference sequence). CDR3 length equals 15 residues. Trimming pared 1 base from V and 6 bases from J, leaving 15 bases between. The CDR3, as DNA: TGTGCCAGCAGTTTATATCCCCGAGGGCCCCATGGCTACACCTTC. It translates to CASSLYPRGPHGYTF.

The rearrangement uses TRBV5-5 and TRBJ1-5; D possibly corresponds to TRBD1 (6 bases). With 4 bases removed from V and 0 bases from J, the gap between germline ends came to 14 bases. The CDR3 loop spans 16 amino acids. Germline-derived CDR1 and CDR2 are SGHKS and YYEKEE (reference sequence). The CDR3 region is CASSLLWTASNQPQHF. The DNA of the CDR3 is TGTGCCAGCAGCCTGCTTTGGACAGCTAGCAATCAGCCCCAGCATTTT.

The gene calls are TRBV27 and TRBJ2-1, with D perhaps matching TRBD1 (5 bases). The ends were cut back, 5 bases at V and 0 bases at J, with 11 bases in the middle. Per germline, CDR1 MNHEY and CDR2 SMNVEV (reference sequence). CDR3 length: 15 amino acids. CDR3 sequence (DNA): TGTGCCAGCAGTCCTCAGGGCCCCTCCTACAATGAGCAGTTCTTC. Translating gives CASSPQGPSYNEQFF.

The CDR3 DNA is TGTGCCAGCAGTTATAATATACAGGGCGACTACACCTTC. As protein: CASSYNIQGDYTF. The chain has TRBV28 and TRBJ1-2; perhaps TRBD1 as D (6 bases). The CDR3 is 13 residues long. From germline, CDR1 is MDHEN and CDR2 SYDVKM. The V gene lost 4 bases and the J gene lost 10 bases, with 16 bases spanning the gap.

V and J are TRBV2 and TRBJ1-1; D call uncertain. Between the trimmed V and J ends, which lost 2 bases and 7 bases, there was a span of 8 bases. The CDR3 sequence is 12 residues long. Germline V gene lookup returns CDR1 SNHLY and CDR2 FYNNEI. CDR3 region: CASSERSGEAFF. In nucleotides, the CDR3 is TGTGCCAGCAGTGAACGGAGTGGTGAAGCTTTCTTT.

This chain connects TRBV5-5 to TRBJ1-6; 9 nucleotides line up with TRBD1. The CDR3 loop spans 15 amino acids. The germline gives CDR1 SGHKS, CDR2 YYEKEE (reference sequence). V was pared by 6 bases and J by 9 bases, with 10 bases of the junction left unmatched. The CDR3 DNA sequence: TGTGCCAGCACCTCCGGGACAGGGAGTGGTTCACCCCTCCACTTT. Its protein is CASTSGTGSGSPLHF.

This clone was found once. This chain joins TRBV28 and TRBJ1-1; no clear D. Trimming took off 8 bases at V and 4 bases at J, with 14 bases between the two ends. Germline V gives CDR1 MDHEN, CDR2 SYDVKM. CDR3 length: 13 amino acids. The CDR3 DNA sequence: TGTGCCAGCGCCGGTCGGGGTGCCACTGAAGCTTTCTTT. Amino acid sequence: CASAGRGATEAFF.

This chain links TRBV7-9 with TRBJ1-2; 8 bases are shared with TRBD1. CDR1 and CDR2 (germline): SEHNR, FQNEAQ (reference sequence). The CDR3 is 11 residues long. V shed 7 bases, J shed 9 bases, and the junction held 4 bases outside the gene matches. The CDR3 region is CASNRQGSYTF. In DNA, the CDR3 is TGTGCCAGCAACAGACAGGGGAGCTACACCTTC.

This chain links TRBV25-1 with TRBJ1-6, with D perhaps TRBD1 (6 bases). Germline CDR1 is MGHDK and CDR2 is SYGVNS. V was trimmed by 5 bases and J by 5 bases, leaving 10 bases between them. CDR3 size: 14 residues. The chain's CDR3 is CASSSTGNNSPLHF. For the CDR3, the DNA is TGTGCCAGCAGTTCTACAGGGAATAATTCACCCCTCCACTTT.

The chain carries TRBV15 and TRBJ2-5; TRBD1 aligns across 9 bases. Germline-derived CDR1 and CDR2 are LNHNV and YYDKDF (reference sequence). This CDR3 is 17 amino acids long. V dropped 0 bases and J dropped 5; count of bases not matched to a gene: 10. As DNA, the CDR3 is TGTGCCACCAGCAGAGATGGGGGACAGGGATCGTTGGAGACCCAGTACTTC. It is translated as CATSRDGGQGSLETQYF.

V gene TRBV5-1 combines with J gene TRBJ1-5; TRBD1 matches at 10 bases. V shed 4 bases and J 4 bases; nucleotides not matched to a gene: 5. CDR3 length: 15 amino acids. CDR1 is SGHRS, CDR2 YFSETQ, per germline. Here the CDR3 DNA reads TGCGCCAGCAGCCGGACAGGGGGTGGGAATCAGCCCCAGCATTTT. Its translation is CASSRTGGGNQPQHF.

V gene TRBV10-3 combines with J gene TRBJ1-1; TRBD1 matches 7 bases. J was trimmed by 6 bases and V by 3 bases; bases with no gene match: 10. Germline V gene sequence: CDR1 ENHRY, CDR2 SYGVKD. The CDR3 has 15 residues. CDR3 DNA: TGTGCCATCAGTGAAACGAGGCAGGGGGGCTCTGAAGCTTTCTTT. Its translation: CAISETRQGGSEAFF.

The chain combines TRBV19 with TRBJ2-7, with TRBD2 matching 7 bases. The CDR3 is made up of 14 amino acids. Germline lookup yields CDR1 LNHDA and CDR2 SQIVND (reference sequence). V lost 6 bases to trimming and J lost 3 bases; unmatched junction nucleotides: 8. CDR3 nucleotide sequence: TGTGCCAGTAGCCTCACCGGACTAGTCTACGAGCAGTACTTC. It codes for CASSLTGLVYEQYF.

This sequence joins TRBV2 and TRBJ2-1; D might be TRBD2 (6 bases). Germline CDR1 reads SNHLY; CDR2 reads FYNNEI. V was pared by 6 bases and J by 9 bases, with 9 bases between. This CDR3 comprises 11 residues. CDR3 amino acids: CASRREVEQFF. The CDR3 coding sequence is TGTGCCAGCAGGAGGGAGGTTGAGCAGTTCTTC.

V is TRBV7-9 and J is TRBJ1-2; 7 nucleotides line up with TRBD1. CDR3 length equals 13 residues. Germline V gene lookup returns CDR1 SEHNR and CDR2 FQNEAQ (reference sequence). Trimming took 5 bases from V and 3 from J; bases not matched to a gene: 3. CDR3 protein: CASSTQGHYGYTF. The CDR3 DNA is TGTGCCAGCAGCACACAGGGGCACTATGGCTACACCTTC.

The rearrangement links TRBV21-1 to TRBJ2-3; no DNA check was done on the table's D call, TRBD2. TRBV21-1 is noted as a pseudogene. The CDR3 covers 16 residues. In DNA, the CDR3 is TGTGCCAGCAGCAATCCTAAGGGACTGGTCACAGATACGCAGTATTTT. This sequence encodes CASSNPKGLVTDTQYF.